This passage covers 19 T cell receptor beta chains from one sample sequenced in a study of early T cells in non-severe SARS-CoV-2 infection. TCRdb itself ran the 5' RACE reads through MiXCR, one entry per CDR3 protein. The repertoire consists of about 22,000 distinct CDR3 sequences, with 3.5% to 5.5% occurring once and the leading ten covering around 20%. Sequenced sample: whole blood. The receptors originated from an adult who was a healthcare worker with PCR-confirmed SARS-CoV-2 infection or an uninfected control (not recorded which).

In this sample, this clonotype turned up many times. The rearrangement uses TRBV10-2 and TRBJ2-5, with 10 bases fitting TRBD1. The CDR3 has 15 residues. J lost 4 bases, V lost 2 bases, and 4 bases had no gene match. Germline CDR1 WSHSY, CDR2 SAAADI. The CDR3 DNA reads TGCGCCAGCAGTGAGCCGACAGGGGGCCGAGAGACCCAGTACTTC. Residues: CASSEPTGGRETQYF.

This clonotype was observed at least ten times. The chain joins TRBV4-3 to TRBJ2-6, with TRBD2 matching over 9 bases. Trimming cost V 1 base and J 0 bases; bases outside gene matches: 7. The CDR3 consists of 19 residues. Germline lookup yields CDR1 LGHNA and CDR2 YSLEER. For the CDR3, the DNA is TGCGCCAGCAGCCAAGTCGTCGGCGGGAGGGCCTCTGGGGCCAACGTCCTGACTTTC. This translates into CASSQVVGGRASGANVLTF.

At least ten counts were recorded for this clonotype. The chain recombines TRBV3-1 with TRBJ2-7; D is unresolved. The germline gives CDR1 LGHDT, CDR2 YNNKEL (reference sequence). V shed 0 bases and J shed 0 bases, with 12 bases lying between them. The CDR3 is made up of 16 amino acids. The CDR3 reads CASSQDGRKSSYEQYF. In DNA form, the CDR3 reads TGTGCCAGCAGCCAAGATGGAAGGAAATCCTCCTACGAGCAGTACTTC.

This clonotype was observed many times. V is TRBV6-2 or TRBV6-3 and J is TRBJ2-6, with a possible D match to TRBD2 (6 bases). Trimming cost V 6 bases and J 0 bases, with 12 bases left between them. Per germline, CDR1 MNHEY and CDR2 SVGEGT. This CDR3 has 16 residues. Here the CDR3 DNA reads TGTGCCAGCAGACCGCGGGGTAGCTCTGGGGCCAACGTCCTGACTTTC. The encoded protein is CASRPRGSSGANVLTF.

Ten or more counts support this clonotype. The V and J genes are TRBV12-3 or TRBV12-4 and TRBJ2-5; no reliable D call. CDR3 length equals 11 residues. The V and J ends lost 5 bases and 4 bases respectively, with 5 bases between them. The CDR3 DNA sequence: TGTGCCAGCAGTCTGAGAGAGACCCAGTACTTC. Translating gives CASSLRETQYF.

This clonotype was seen only a few times. The gene calls are TRBV7-2 and TRBJ1-6; D perhaps matches TRBD1 (6 bases). Deletions cut 0 bases from V and 5 bases from J, with 11 bases between. Germline CDR1 and CDR2: SGHTA and FQGNSA. The CDR3 consists of 16 residues. CDR3 loop: CASSLASQGNNSPLHF. The CDR3 DNA sequence: TGTGCCAGCAGCTTAGCGTCACAGGGCAATAATTCACCCCTCCACTTT. The variable domain in full, completed from reference TRBV7-2 and TRBJ1-6, reads GAGVSQSPSNKVTEKGKDVELRCDPISGHTALYWYRQSLGQGLEFLIYFQGNSAPDKSGLPSDRFSAERTGGSVSTLTIQRTQQEDSAVYLCASSLASQGNNSPLHFGNGTRLTVT.

This clonotype counts as medium-sized. V and J are TRBV2 and TRBJ1-2; the D gene is possibly TRBD1 (5 bases). Trimming cost V 6 bases and J 2 bases, with 7 bases left between them. Germline V lookup: CDR1 SNHLY, CDR2 FYNNEI. This CDR3 has 12 residues. The CDR3 protein is CASSRDNYGYTF. For the CDR3, the DNA is TGTGCCAGCAGCCGGGACAACTATGGCTACACCTTC.

The chain couples TRBV28 to TRBJ2-1; D unresolved. The CDR3 consists of 13 residues. The V and J ends lost 7 bases and 3 bases respectively, with 10 bases between them. CDR1 and CDR2 from the germline V gene are MDHEN and SYDVKM. The chain's CDR3 is CASNSAHYNEQFF. In DNA, the CDR3 is TGTGCCAGCAACTCAGCTCACTACAATGAGCAGTTCTTC.

This clonotype was detected ten times or more. J is TRBJ2-7 and V is TRBV18; D gene unclear. CDR3 length equals 15 residues. V was pared by 4 bases and J by 0 bases, with 13 bases between. CDR1 KGHSH and CDR2 LQKENI come from the germline V gene. DNA for the CDR3: TGTGCCAGCTCACTACGGACGGCCGACTCCTACGAGCAGTACTTC. This encodes CASSLRTADSYEQYF.

This clonotype is medium-sized (0.01 to 0.1%). The J gene is TRBJ2-1, the V gene TRBV20-1; TRBD2 aligns across 12 bases. The CDR3 totals 15 residues. J gave up 11 bases and V 6 bases, and 14 bases lay outside the gene matches. CDR1 is DFQATT and CDR2 is SNEGSKA in the germline V gene (reference sequence). The CDR3 nucleotides are TGCAGTGCCCTCATCCGGACTAGCGGGACCCAGAAGCAGTTCTTC. This codes for CSALIRTSGTQKQFF.

This clonotype is large in the sample. V gene TRBV12-3 or TRBV12-4 combines with J gene TRBJ2-5; 8 bases map to TRBD2. The CDR3 has 16 residues. V lost 3 bases, J lost 5 bases, and 11 bases stayed unmatched. The CDR3 DNA reads as TGTGCCAGCAGTTTTGGCCGGGAGGGCCAAGGGGAGACCCAGTACTTC. This translates into CASSFGREGQGETQYF.

This clonotype came up many times. This chain joins TRBV7-2 and TRBJ2-5, with D possibly matching TRBD1 (5 bases). Trimming stripped 5 bases from V and 4 bases from J, with 14 bases between. This CDR3 is 14 amino acids long. Per the germline V gene, CDR1 is SGHTA and CDR2 is FQGNSA. The CDR3 coding sequence is TGTGCCAGCAGCGGGGCGGTCTTTGCAGAGACCCAGTACTTC. It yields the protein CASSGAVFAETQYF. Drawing the rest from reference TRBV7-2 and TRBJ2-5, the complete variable domain is GAGVSQSPSNKVTEKGKDVELRCDPISGHTALYWYRQSLGQGLEFLIYFQGNSAPDKSGLPSDRFSAERTGGSVSTLTIQRTQQEDSAVYLCASSGAVFAETQYFGPGTRLLVL.

The V call is TRBV5-1, the J call TRBJ2-7, with D possibly TRBD1 on 5 matching bases. Between the trimmed V and J ends, which lost 0 bases and 6 bases, there was a span of 13 bases. This CDR3 is built from 14 residues. Per germline, CDR1 SGHRS and CDR2 YFSETQ. CDR3 loop: CASSLDPGWREQYF. In DNA, the CDR3 is TGCGCCAGCAGCTTGGATCCAGGGTGGCGCGAGCAGTACTTC.

This clonotype was picked up many times. This rearrangement joins TRBV28 to TRBJ2-2; 10 bases map to TRBD1. V dropped 6 bases and J dropped 6; count of bases not matched to a gene: 10. Germline V gene data show CDR1 as MDHEN and CDR2 as SYDVKM. This CDR3 contains 16 residues. The CDR3 DNA follows: TGTGCCAGCAGCCCAGGGGGACAGGGGTTCGCCGGGGAGCTGTTTTTT. It translates to CASSPGGQGFAGELFF. The full variable domain, rest sourced from reference TRBV28 and TRBJ2-2, is DVKVTQSSRYLVKRTGEKVFLECVQDMDHENMFWYRQDPGLGLRLIYFSYDVKMKEKGDIPEGYSVSREKKERFSLILESASTNQTSMYLCASSPGGQGFAGELFFGEGSRLTVL.

This clonotype was seen at least ten times. Germline and junction disagree at one end, which may indicate a read error. The chain links TRBV7-7 to TRBJ2-1; 14 bases match TRBD2. Germline V lookup: CDR1 SSHAT, CDR2 FNYEAQ (reference sequence). The CDR3 is 17 amino acids. The CDR3 coding sequence is TGTGCTAGCAGCGCCGGGACTAGCGGGAGTGTGGAAAATGAGCAGTTCTTC. Translated: CASSAGTSGSVENEQFF.

At least ten counts were recorded for this clonotype. The rearrangement uses TRBV7-9 and TRBJ2-5; D gene unclear. CDR3 length equals 12 residues. V lost 5 bases and J lost 5, with 9 bases in between. The germline gives CDR1 SEHNR, CDR2 FQNEAQ (reference sequence). The CDR3 bases are TGTGCCAGCAGCCAGAGCCGGGAGACCCAGTACTTC. The encoded protein is CASSQSRETQYF. The variable domain in full, with the rest retrieved from reference TRBV7-9 and TRBJ2-5, is DTGVSQNPRHKITKRGQNVTFRCDPISEHNRLYWYRQTLGQGPEFLTYFQNEAQLEKSRLLSDRFSAERPKGSFSTLEIQRTEQGDSAMYLCASSQSRETQYFGPGTRLLVL.

This clonotype was seen ten or more times. J is TRBJ2-1 and V is TRBV2, with 9 bases aligning to TRBD2. V trimming: 5 bases; J trimming: 5 bases; junction bases outside the gene matches: 25. The CDR3 extends over 21 amino acids. Germline lookup yields CDR1 SNHLY and CDR2 FYNNEI. The CDR3 DNA reads TGTGCCAGCAGTCCCCTTGGGGCGACTAGCGGAGGGCCCATCTTAGACAATGAGCAGTTCTTC. Translated: CASSPLGATSGGPILDNEQFF.

This clonotype rates as medium-sized (0.01 to 0.1%). The V gene is TRBV7-9, the J gene TRBJ1-2; D ambiguous. In germline, CDR1 is SEHNR, CDR2 FQNEAQ (reference sequence). Trimming stripped 1 base from V and 4 bases from J, with 7 bases between. The CDR3 sequence is 13 residues long. CDR3 region: CASSLVGSYGYTF. Here the CDR3 DNA reads TGTGCCAGCAGCTTAGTGGGGAGCTATGGCTACACCTTC.

There are many counts of this clonotype. The genes are TRBV18 and TRBJ2-7, with 7 bases lining up with TRBD1. The CDR3 length is 13 residues. The trim removed 4 bases at V and 6 bases at J, leaving 6 bases unmatched. Germline values: CDR1 KGHSH, CDR2 LQKENI. The CDR3 region is CASSLGTEREQYF. DNA for the CDR3: TGTGCCAGCTCACTTGGGACAGAACGCGAGCAGTACTTC.